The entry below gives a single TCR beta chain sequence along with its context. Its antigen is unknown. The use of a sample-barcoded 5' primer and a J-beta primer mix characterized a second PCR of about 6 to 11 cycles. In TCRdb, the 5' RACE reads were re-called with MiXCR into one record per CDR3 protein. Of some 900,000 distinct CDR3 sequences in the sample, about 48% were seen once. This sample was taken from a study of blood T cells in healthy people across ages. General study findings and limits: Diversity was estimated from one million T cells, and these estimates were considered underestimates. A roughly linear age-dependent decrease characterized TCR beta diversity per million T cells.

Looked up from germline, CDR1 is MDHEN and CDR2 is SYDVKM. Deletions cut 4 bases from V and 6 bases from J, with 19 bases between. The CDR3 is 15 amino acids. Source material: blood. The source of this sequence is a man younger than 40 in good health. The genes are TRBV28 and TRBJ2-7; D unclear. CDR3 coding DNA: TGTGCCAGCAGTTCCCCTAAACGCCCGACCGGCGAGCAGTACTTC. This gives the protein CASSSPKRPTGEQYF.